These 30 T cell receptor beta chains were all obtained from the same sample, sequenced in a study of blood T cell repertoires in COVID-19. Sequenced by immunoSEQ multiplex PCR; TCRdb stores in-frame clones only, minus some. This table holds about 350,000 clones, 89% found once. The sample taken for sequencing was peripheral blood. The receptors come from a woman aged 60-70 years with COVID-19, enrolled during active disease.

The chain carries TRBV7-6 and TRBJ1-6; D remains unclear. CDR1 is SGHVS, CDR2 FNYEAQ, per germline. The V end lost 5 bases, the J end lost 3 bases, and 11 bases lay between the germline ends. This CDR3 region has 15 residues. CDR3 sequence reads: CASSPRNDYNSPLHF. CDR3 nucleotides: TGTGCCAGCAGCCCGCGGAACGACTATAATTCACCCCTCCACTTT. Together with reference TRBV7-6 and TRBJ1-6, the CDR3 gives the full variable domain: GAGVSQSPRYKVTKRGQDVALRCDPISGHVSLYWYRQALGQGPEFLTYFNYEAQQDKSGLPNDRFSAERPEGSISTLTIQRTEQRDSAMYRCASSPRNDYNSPLHFGNGTRLTVT.

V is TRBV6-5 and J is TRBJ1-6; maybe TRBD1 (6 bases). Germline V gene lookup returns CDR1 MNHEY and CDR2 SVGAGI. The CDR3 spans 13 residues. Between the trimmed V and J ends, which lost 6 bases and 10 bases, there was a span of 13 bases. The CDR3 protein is CASRRTGNSPLHF. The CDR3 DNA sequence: TGTGCCAGCAGGAGAACAGGGAACTCACCCCTCCACTTT.

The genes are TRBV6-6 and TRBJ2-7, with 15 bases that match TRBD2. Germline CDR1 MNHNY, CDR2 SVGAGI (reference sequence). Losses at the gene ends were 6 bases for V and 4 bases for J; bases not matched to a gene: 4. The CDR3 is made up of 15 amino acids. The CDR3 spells CASRRTSGGEYEQYF. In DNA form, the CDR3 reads TGTGCCAGCAGAAGGACTAGCGGGGGGGAGTACGAGCAGTACTTC.

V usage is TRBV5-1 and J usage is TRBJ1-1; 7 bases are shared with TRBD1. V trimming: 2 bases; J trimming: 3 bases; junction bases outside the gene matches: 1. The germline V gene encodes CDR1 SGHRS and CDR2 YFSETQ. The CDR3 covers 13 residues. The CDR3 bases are TGCGCCAGCAGCTTAGGACAGGACACTGAAGCTTTCTTT. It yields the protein CASSLGQDTEAFF.

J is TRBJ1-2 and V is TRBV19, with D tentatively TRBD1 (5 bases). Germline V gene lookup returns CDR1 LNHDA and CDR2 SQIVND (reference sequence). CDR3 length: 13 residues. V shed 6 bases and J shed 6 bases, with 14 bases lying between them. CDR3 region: CASRTELVDGYTF. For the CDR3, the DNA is TGTGCCAGTAGGACAGAGTTGGTCGATGGCTACACCTTC.

Here the CDR3 DNA reads TGTGCCAGCAGCTGGCCGGGGGAGCGGGAGACCCAGTACTTC. It encodes CASSWPGERETQYF. The chain couples TRBV5-4 to TRBJ2-5, with D possibly matching TRBD2 (6 bases). V lost 3 bases, J lost 5 bases, and 14 bases lay in between. The CDR3 covers 14 residues. Germline lookup yields CDR1 SGHNT and CDR2 YYREEE (reference sequence).

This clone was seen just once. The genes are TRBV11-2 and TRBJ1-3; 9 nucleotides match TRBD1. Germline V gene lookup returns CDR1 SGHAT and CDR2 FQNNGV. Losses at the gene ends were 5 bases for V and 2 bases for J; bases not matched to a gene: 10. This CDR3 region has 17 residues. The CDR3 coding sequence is TGTGCCAGCAGCCTGGGACAGGGAAGAGGGCCTGGAAACACCATATATTTT. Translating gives CASSLGQGRGPGNTIYF.

The CDR3 protein is CASSYAGLATDTQYF. The CDR3 DNA sequence: TGTGCCAGCAGTTACGCCGGACTAGCTACCGATACGCAGTATTTT. The genes are TRBV7-3 and TRBJ2-3, with TRBD2 identical over 8 bases. V shed 6 bases and J 6 bases; nucleotides not matched to a gene: 11. From germline, CDR1 is SGHTA and CDR2 FQGTGA. There are 15 residues in the CDR3.

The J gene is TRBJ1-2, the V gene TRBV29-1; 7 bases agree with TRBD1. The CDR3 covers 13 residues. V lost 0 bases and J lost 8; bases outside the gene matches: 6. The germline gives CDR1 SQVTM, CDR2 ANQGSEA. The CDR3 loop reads CSVEEDRADGYTF. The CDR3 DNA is TGCAGCGTTGAAGAAGACAGGGCCGACGGCTACACCTTC.

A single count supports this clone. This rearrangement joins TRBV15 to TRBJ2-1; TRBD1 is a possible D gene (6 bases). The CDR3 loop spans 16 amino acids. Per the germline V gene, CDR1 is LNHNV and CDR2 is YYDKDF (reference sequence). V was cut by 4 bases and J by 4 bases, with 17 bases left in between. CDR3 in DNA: TGTGCCACCAGCAACGTACTCAGGGGTTCTTACAATGAGCAGTTCTTC. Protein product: CATSNVLRGSYNEQFF.

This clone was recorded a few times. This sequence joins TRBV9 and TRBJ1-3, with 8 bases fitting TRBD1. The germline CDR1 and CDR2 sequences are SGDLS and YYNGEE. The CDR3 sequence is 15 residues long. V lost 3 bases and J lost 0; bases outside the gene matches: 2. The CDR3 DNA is TGTGCCAGCAGCGCCACAGGGGGCTCTGGAAACACCATATATTTT. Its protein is CASSATGGSGNTIYF.

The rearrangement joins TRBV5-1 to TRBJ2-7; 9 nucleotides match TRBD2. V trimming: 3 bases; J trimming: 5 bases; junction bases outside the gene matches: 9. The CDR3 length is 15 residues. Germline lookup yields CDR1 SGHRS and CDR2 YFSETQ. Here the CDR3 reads CASSSRSGGPDEQYF. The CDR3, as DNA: TGCGCCAGCAGCTCTAGGAGCGGGGGGCCTGACGAGCAGTACTTC.

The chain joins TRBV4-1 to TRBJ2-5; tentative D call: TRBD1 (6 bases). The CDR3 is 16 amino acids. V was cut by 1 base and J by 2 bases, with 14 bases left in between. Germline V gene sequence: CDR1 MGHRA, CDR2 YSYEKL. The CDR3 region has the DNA TGCGCCAGCAGCCAAGGACCCAGGGGTGGACAAGAGACCCAGTACTTC. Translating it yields CASSQGPRGGQETQYF.

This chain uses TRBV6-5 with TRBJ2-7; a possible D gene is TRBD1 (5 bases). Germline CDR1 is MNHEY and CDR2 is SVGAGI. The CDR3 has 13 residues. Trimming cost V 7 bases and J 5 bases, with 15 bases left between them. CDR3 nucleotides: TGTGCCAGCATGGCCAGGGTCTCAGACGAGCAGTACTTC. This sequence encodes CASMARVSDEQYF.

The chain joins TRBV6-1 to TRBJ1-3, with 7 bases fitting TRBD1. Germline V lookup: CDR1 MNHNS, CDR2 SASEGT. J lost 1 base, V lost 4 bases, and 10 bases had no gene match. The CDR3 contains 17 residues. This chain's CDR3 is CASSARQGLVSGNTIYF. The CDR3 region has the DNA TGTGCCAGCAGTGCCCGACAGGGACTAGTGTCTGGAAACACCATATATTTT.

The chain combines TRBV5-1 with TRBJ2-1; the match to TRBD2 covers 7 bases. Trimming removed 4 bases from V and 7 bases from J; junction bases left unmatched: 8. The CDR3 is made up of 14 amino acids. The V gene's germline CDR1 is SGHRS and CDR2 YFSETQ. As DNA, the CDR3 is TGCGCCAGCAGCAGCGGGACTGCGGGTAATGAGCAGTTCTTC. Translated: CASSSGTAGNEQFF. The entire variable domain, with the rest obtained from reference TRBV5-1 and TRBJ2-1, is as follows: KAGVTQTPRYLIKTRGQQVTLSCSPISGHRSVSWYQQTPGQGLQFLFEYFSETQRNKGNFPGRFSGRQFSNSRSEMNVSTLELGDSALYLCASSSGTAGNEQFFGPGTRLTVL.

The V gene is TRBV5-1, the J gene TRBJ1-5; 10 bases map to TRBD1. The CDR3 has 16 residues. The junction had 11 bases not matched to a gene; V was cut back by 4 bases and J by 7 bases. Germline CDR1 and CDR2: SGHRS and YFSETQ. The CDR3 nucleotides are TGCGCCAGCAGCGCCAGGCCGGGACAGGGGTACCAGCCCCAGCATTTT. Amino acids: CASSARPGQGYQPQHF.

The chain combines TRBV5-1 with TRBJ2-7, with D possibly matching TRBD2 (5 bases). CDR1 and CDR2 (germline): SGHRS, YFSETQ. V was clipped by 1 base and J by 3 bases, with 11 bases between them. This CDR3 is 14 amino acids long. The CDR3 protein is CASSLQPGDYEQYF. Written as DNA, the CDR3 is TGCGCCAGCAGCTTGCAGCCCGGGGACTACGAGCAGTACTTC.

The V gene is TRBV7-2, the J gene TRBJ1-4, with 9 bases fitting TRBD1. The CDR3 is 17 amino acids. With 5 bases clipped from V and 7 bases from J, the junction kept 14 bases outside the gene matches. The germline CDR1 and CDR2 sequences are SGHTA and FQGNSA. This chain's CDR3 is CASSEGRTTGGSEKLFF. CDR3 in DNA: TGTGCCAGCAGCGAGGGCCGCACGACAGGGGGTAGTGAAAAACTGTTTTTT.

CDR3 nucleotide sequence: TGTGCCTCACACGGGACAGGGACCGGTGAAGCTTTCTTT. Translation gives CASHGTGTGEAFF. V and J are TRBV10-3 and TRBJ1-1; 9 bases map to TRBD1. CDR3 length: 13 residues. Germline-derived CDR1 and CDR2 are ENHRY and SYGVKD. V lost 11 bases, J lost 7 bases, and 11 bases stayed unmatched.

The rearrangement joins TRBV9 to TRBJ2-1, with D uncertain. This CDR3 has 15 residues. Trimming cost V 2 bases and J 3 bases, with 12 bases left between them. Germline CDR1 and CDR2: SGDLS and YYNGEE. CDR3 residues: CASSVSPLVYNEQFF. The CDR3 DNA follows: TGTGCCAGCAGCGTTTCCCCCCTAGTCTACAATGAGCAGTTCTTC.

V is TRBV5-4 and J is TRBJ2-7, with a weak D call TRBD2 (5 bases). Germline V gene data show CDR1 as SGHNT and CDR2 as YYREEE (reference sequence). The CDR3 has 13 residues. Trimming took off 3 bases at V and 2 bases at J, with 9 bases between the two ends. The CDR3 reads CASSSSGTYEQYF. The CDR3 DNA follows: TGTGCCAGCAGCTCCTCCGGGACCTACGAGCAGTACTTC. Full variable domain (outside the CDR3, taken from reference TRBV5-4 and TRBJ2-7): ETGVTQSPTHLIKTRGQQVTLRCSSQSGHNTVSWYQQALGQGPQFIFQYYREEENGRGNFPPRFSGLQFPNYSSELNVNALELDDSALYLCASSSSGTYEQYFGPGTRLTVT.

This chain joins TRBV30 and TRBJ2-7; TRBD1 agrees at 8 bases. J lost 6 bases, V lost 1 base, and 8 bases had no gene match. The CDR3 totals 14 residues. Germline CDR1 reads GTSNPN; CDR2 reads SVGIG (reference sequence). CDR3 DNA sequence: TGTGCCTGGAGTGCACAGGGGGGAGCGTTCGAGCAGTACTTC. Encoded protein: CAWSAQGGAFEQYF. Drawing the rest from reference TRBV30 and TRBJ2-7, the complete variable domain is SQTIHQWPATLVQPVGSPLSLECTVEGTSNPNLYWYRQAAGRGLQLLFYSVGIGQISSEVPQNLSASRPQDRQFILSSKKLLLSDSGFYLCAWSAQGGAFEQYFGPGTRLTVT.

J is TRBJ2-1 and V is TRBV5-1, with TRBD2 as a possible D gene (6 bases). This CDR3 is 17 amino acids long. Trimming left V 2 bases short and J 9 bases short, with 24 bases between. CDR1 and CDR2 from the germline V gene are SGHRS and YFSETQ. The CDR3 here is CASSLTSRDSFPTEQFF. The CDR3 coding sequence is TGCGCCAGCAGCTTAACGTCCAGGGACTCCTTCCCCACTGAGCAGTTCTTC.

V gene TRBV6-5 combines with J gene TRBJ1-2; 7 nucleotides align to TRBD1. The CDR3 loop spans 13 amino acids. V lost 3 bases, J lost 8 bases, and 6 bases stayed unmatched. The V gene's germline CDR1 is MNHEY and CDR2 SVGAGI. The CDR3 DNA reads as TGTGCCAGCAGTTATTATGGGACAGAGGGCTACACCTTC. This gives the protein CASSYYGTEGYTF.

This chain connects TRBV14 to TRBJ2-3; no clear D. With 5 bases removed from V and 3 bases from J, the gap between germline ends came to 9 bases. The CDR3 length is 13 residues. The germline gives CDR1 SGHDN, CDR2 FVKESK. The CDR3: CASSLGRTDTQYF. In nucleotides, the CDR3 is TGTGCCAGCAGCTTGGGCCGGACAGATACGCAGTATTTT.

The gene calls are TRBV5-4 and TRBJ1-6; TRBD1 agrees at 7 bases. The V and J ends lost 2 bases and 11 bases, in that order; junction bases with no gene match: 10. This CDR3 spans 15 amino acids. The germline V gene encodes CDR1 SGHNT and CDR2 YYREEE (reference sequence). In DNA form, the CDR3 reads TGTGCCAGCAGCTTCCGGGACAGCCCGACCGCACCCCTCCACTTT. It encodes CASSFRDSPTAPLHF.

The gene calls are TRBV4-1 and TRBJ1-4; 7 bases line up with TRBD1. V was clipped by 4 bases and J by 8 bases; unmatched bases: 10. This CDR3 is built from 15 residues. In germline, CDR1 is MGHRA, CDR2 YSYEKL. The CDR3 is CASSPKGGQREKLFF. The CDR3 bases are TGCGCCAGCAGCCCGAAAGGGGGCCAGCGGGAAAAACTGTTTTTT.

The CDR3 here is CASSWGLAGLYNEQFF. DNA for the CDR3: TGTGCCAGCAGCTGGGGCTTAGCGGGATTGTACAATGAGCAGTTCTTC. This chain uses TRBV13 with TRBJ2-1; 8 nucleotides match TRBD2. This CDR3 has 16 amino acids. CDR1 is PRHDT, CDR2 FYEKMQ, per germline (reference sequence). With V trimmed by 4 bases and J by 4 bases, 9 bases remained unmatched.

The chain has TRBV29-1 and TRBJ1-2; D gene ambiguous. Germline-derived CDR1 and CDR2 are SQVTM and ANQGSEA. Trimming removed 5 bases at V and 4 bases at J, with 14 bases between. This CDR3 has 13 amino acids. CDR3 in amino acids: CSVHRGSAYGYTF. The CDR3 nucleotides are TGCAGCGTTCATCGAGGGTCAGCCTATGGCTACACCTTC. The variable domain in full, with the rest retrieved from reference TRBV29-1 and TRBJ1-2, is SAVISQKPSRDICQRGTSLTIQCQVDSQVTMMFWYRQQPGQSLTLIATANQGSEATYESGFVIDKFPISRPNLTFSTLTVSNMSPEDSSIYLCSVHRGSAYGYTFGSGTRLTVV.